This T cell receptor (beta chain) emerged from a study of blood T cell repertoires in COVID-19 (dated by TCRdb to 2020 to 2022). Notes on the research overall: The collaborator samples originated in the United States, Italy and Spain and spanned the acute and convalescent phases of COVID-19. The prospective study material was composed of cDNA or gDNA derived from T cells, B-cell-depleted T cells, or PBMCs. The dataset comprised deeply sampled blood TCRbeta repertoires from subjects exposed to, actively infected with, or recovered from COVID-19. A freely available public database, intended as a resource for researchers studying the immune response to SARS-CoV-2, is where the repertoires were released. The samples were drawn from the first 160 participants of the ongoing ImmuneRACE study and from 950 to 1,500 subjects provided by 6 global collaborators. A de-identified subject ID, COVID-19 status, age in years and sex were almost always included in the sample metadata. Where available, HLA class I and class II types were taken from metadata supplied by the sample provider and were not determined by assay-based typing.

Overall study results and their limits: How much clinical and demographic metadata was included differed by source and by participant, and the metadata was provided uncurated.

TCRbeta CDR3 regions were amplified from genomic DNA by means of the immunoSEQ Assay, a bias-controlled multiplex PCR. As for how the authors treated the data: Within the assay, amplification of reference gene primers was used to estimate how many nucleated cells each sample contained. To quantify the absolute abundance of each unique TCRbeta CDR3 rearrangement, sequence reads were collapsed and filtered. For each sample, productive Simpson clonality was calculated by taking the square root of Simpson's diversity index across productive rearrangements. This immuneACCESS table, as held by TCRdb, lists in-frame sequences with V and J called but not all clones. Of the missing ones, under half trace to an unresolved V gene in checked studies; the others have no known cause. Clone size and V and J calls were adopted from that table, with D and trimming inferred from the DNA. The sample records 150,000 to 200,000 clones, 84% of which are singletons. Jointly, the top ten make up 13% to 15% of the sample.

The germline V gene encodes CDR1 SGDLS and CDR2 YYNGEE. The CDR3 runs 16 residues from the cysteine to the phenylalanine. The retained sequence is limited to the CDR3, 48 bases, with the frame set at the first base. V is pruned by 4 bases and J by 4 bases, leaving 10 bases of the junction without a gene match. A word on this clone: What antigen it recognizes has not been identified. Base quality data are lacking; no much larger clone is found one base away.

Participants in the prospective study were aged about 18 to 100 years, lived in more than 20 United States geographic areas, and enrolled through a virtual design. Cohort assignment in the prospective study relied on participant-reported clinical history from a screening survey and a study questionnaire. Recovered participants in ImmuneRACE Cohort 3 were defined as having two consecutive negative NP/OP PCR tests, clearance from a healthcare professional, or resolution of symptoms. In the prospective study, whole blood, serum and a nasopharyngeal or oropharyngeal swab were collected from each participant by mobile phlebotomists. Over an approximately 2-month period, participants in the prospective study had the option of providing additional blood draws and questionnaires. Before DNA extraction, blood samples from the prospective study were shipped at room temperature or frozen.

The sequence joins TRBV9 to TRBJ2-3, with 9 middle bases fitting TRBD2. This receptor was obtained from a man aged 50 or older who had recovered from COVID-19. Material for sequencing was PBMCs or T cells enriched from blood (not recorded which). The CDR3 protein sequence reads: CASSPRVGLAADTQYF. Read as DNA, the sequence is TGTGCCAGCAGCCCGAGGGTGGGACTAGCAGCAGATACGCAGTATTTT.